The rows below give T cell receptor beta chains drawn from one sample of a study of blood T cells in healthy people across ages. In TCRdb, the 5' RACE reads were re-called with MiXCR into one record per CDR3 protein. The table includes 800,000 to 1,000,000 distinct CDR3 sequences, about 48% detected once. Input material: blood. The receptors stem from a man younger than 40 in good health. The conserved cysteine and the conserved F or W are not part of the CDR3 here.

14 TRBV7-8 ASSWPAGIQYNEQF
14 TRBV2 ASGDRGRRVQETQY
13 TRBV11-2 ASSPTDQVDETQY
13 TRBV7-2 ASSLGIPAPYEQY
14 TRBV20-1 SARAPRGGRNNEQF
13 TRBV7-9 ASSLLEGSGGEQY
11 TRBV7-6 ASSLGGNAEAF
12 TRBV25-1 ASSERDRTDTQY
11 TRBV6-1 ASTQGLEETQY
16 TRBV4-1 ASSQEGQLGATNEKLF
12 TRBV5-1 ASSFSGASSLLH
9 TRBV30 ACTGVETQY
14 TRBV6-5 ASSHLLRGQVNIQY
13 TRBV7-2 ASNAWPAASHGYT
13 TRBV20-1 SARGRTGDNYGYT
11 TRBV6-5 ASSYSPATEAF
10 TRBV24-1 ATSNGDYGYT
9 TRBV20-1 SARNQETQF
11 TRBV2 ASSDGGPWELF
6 TRBV12-3/TRBV12-4 ASSSQY
11 TRBV7-2 ASGLGELDKQF
13 TRBV27 ASSLSGGGGYEQL
10 TRBV14 ASSHQNQPQH
16 TRBV21-1 ASSPTLLAGGSYNEQF
14 TRBV7-3 ASSLWGASGANVLT
13 TRBV5-1 ASSLVLGLNTEAF
13 TRBV20-1 SARGDDGGLNGYT
13 TRBV5-1 ASTVRRTQAGELF
13 TRBV2 ASRVQGRGNEKLF
14 TRBV25-1 ASSDWGGRRQETQY
14 TRBV3-1 ASSPSVAGGTDTQY
11 TRBV9 ASGRRPQETQY
11 TRBV6-5 ASSYREFDLLH
14 TRBV9 ASGVDPLSSYNEQF